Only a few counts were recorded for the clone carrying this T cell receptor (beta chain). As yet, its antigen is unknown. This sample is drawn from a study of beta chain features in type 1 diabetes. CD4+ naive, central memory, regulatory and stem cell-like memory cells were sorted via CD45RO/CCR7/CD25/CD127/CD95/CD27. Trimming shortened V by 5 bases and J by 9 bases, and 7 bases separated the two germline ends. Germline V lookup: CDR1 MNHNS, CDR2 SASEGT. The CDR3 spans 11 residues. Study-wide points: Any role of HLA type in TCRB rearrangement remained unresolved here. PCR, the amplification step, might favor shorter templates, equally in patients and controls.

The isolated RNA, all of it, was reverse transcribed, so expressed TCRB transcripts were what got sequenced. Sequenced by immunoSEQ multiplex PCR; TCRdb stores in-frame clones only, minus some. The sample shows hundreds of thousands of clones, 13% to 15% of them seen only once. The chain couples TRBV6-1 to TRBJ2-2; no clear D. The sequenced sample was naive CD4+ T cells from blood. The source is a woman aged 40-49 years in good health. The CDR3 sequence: CASSTARELFF. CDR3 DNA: TGTGCCAGCAGTACCGCGCGGGAGCTGTTTTTT.